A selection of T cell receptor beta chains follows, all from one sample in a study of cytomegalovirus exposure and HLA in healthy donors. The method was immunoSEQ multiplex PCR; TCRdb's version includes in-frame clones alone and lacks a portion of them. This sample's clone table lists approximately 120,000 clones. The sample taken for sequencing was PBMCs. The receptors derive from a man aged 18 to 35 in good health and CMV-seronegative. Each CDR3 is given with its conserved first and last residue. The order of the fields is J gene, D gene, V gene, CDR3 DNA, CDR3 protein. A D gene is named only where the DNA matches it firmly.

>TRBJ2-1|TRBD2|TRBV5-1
TGCGCCAGCAGCTTGAACCCAAACCTGCTAGCGGGGGATCCCGACATGTACAATGAGCAGTTCTTC
CASSLNPNLLAGDPDMYNEQFF
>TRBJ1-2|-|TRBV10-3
TGTGCCATCAGTGACGTTGGACAGTACACCTTC
CAISDVGQYTF
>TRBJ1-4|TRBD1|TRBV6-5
TGTGCCAGCAGTTACCGTACCGGGACAGGGGTAGGAAAACTGTTTTTT
CASSYRTGTGVGKLFF
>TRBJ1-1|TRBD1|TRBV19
TGTGCCAGTAGATCACAGGGGGCTTGGGGCTTATCTGACACTGAAGCTTTCTTT
CASRSQGAWGLSDTEAFF
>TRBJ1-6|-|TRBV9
TGTGCCAGCAGCGCGTTACCGGGACAAGATTCACCCCTCCACTTT
CASSALPGQDSPLHF
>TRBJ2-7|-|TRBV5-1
TGCGCCAGCAGCTGGTCTGATCGAGGACAGATTACGTACGAGCAGTACTTC
CASSWSDRGQITYEQYF
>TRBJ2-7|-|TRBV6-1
TGTGCCAGCAGTGGCAGGGGACATAACCTTGACGAGCAGTACTTC
CASSGRGHNLDEQYF
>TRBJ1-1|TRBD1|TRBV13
TGTGCCAGCAGCTTTATACAGGGGAGCACTGAAGCTTTCTTT
CASSFIQGSTEAFF
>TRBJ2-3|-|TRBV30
TGTGCCTGGAGTGGATGGCGGGGCAGCACAGATACGCAGTATTTT
CAWSGWRGSTDTQYF
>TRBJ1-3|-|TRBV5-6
TGTGCCGGCAGCTTGGTTGGCCCCTCTGGAAACACCATATATTTT
CAGSLVGPSGNTIYF
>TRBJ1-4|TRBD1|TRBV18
TGTGCCAGCTCCCCGCGGCTCGGACAGGGTTATGAAAAACTGTTTTTT
CASSPRLGQGYEKLFF
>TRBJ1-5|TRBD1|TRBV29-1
TGCAGCGCGTCGGGACAGGCACATAGCGGGCCCCAGCATTTT
CSASGQAHSGPQHF
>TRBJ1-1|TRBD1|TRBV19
TGTGCCACAGACAGGGGGCCAAACACTGAAGCTTTCTTT
CATDRGPNTEAFF